In its sample, the clone carrying this TCR beta chain ranks as large. What it binds is not known. Neighboring lung without atypia was obtained no less than 2 cm from the tumor margin. Sequenced by immunoSEQ multiplex PCR; TCRdb stores in-frame clones only, minus some. The data contain roughly 680 clones, just under 20% of them seen just once; the ten biggest clones take up about 9.4%. V was cut by 5 bases and J by 3 bases, with 15 bases left in between. This CDR3 comprises 14 residues. Germline CDR1 reads SGDLS; CDR2 reads YYNGEE. These data are taken from a study of T cells in localized non-small cell lung cancer. Study results and limitations: The study linked higher blood T cell density to longer overall survival. In uninvolved adjacent lung, T cell clonality reached its highest value, exceeding tumor. Adjacent lung tissue had a median around 50 of the top 100 clones found in the tumor.

The sequence came from a female donor over 55 with stage II lung adenocarcinoma. The sequencing used normal lung tissue next to the tumor, collected before any cancer treatment. The rearrangement uses TRBV9 and TRBJ2-7; D may be TRBD1 or TRBD2 (5 bases each). In nucleotides, the CDR3 is TGTGCCAGCAGGATGGGGGTCCTAGTCTACGAGCAGTACTTC. Encoded protein: CASRMGVLVYEQYF.